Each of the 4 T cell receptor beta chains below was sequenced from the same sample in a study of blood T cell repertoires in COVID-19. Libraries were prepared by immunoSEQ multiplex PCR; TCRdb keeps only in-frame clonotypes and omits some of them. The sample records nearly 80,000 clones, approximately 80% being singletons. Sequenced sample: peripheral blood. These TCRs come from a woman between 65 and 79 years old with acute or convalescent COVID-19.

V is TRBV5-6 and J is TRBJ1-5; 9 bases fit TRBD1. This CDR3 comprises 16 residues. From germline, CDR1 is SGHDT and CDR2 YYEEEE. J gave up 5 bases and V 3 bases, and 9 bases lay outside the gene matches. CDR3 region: CASSSLGTGKYQPQHF. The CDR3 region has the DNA TGTGCCAGCAGCTCTCTGGGGACAGGGAAATATCAGCCCCAGCATTTT.

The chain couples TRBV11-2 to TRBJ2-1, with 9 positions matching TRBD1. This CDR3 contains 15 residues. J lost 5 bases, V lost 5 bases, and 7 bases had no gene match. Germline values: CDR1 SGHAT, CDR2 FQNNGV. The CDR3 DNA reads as TGTGCCAGCAGCCCCACGCGGACAGGGGACAATGAGCAGTTCTTC. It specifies CASSPTRTGDNEQFF.

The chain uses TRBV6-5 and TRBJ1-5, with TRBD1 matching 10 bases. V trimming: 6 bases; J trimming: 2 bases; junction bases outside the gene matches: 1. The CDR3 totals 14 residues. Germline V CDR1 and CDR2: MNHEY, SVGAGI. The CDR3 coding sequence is TGTGCCAGCAGAGGGACAGGGGGCAATCAGCCCCAGCATTTT. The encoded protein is CASRGTGGNQPQHF.

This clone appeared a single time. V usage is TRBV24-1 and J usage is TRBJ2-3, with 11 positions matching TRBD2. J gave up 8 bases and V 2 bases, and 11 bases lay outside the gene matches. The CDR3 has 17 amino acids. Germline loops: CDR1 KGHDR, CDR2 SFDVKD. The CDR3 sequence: CATSDSLAGGPPGTQYF. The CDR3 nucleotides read TGTGCCACCAGTGATTCCCTAGCGGGAGGCCCCCCGGGTACGCAGTATTTT.